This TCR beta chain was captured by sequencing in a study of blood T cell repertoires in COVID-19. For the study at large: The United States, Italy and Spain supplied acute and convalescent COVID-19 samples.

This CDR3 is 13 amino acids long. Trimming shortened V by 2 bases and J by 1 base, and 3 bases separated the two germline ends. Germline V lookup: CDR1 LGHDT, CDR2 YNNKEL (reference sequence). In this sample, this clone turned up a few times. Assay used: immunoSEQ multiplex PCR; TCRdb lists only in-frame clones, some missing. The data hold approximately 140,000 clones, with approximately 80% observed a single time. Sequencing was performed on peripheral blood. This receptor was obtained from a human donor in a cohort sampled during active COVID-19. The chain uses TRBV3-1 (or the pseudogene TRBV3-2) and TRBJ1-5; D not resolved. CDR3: CASSQTSNQPQHF. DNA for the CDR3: TGTGCCAGCAGCCAAACAAGCAATCAGCCCCAGCATTTT.